The 30 T cell receptor beta chains reported below all come from one sample, sequenced in a study of cytomegalovirus exposure and HLA in healthy donors. Vbeta (60) and Jbeta (13) primers were used in the PCR. Clones were read by immunoSEQ multiplex PCR, and TCRdb kept only the in-frame ones, dropping some. The sample has 95,000 to 150,000 clones, 80% seen once. Sequencing was done on a sample of PBMCs. These receptors all come from a female donor in good health and CMV-seropositive.

The V gene is TRBV7-2, the J gene TRBJ2-1; D call uncertain. The CDR3 is 14 residues long. The germline V and J ends were trimmed by 5 bases and 2 bases, with 10 bases remaining between them. CDR1 SGHTA and CDR2 FQGNSA come from the germline V gene. The chain's CDR3 is CASSRQVPYNEQFF. DNA of the CDR3: TGTGCCAGCAGCCGTCAGGTTCCCTACAATGAGCAGTTCTTC.

V is TRBV9 and J is TRBJ1-3; D gene uncertain. The CDR3 contains 13 residues. Germline V gene lookup returns CDR1 SGDLS and CDR2 YYNGEE. V was cut by 4 bases and J by 7 bases, with 12 bases left in between. CDR3 sequence (DNA): TGTGCCAGCAGCTCCGTGGGGAGGAACACCATATATTTT. Translation gives CASSSVGRNTIYF.

The chain uses TRBV28 and TRBJ1-4; 10 positions match TRBD1. Losses at the gene ends were 2 bases for V and 7 bases for J; bases not matched to a gene: 10. The CDR3 is 17 residues long. The germline gives CDR1 MDHEN, CDR2 SYDVKM. CDR3 sequence reads: CASSLTLLRDRGEKLFF. The DNA of the CDR3 is TGTGCCAGCAGTTTAACCCTCCTCCGGGACAGGGGTGAAAAACTGTTTTTT.

The chain joins TRBV5-4 to TRBJ2-4; D perhaps matches TRBD2 (5 bases). V was cut by 3 bases and J by 0 bases, with 16 bases left in between. There are 17 residues in the CDR3. CDR1 SGHNT and CDR2 YYREEE come from the germline V gene (reference sequence). Here the CDR3 reads CASSSGNDQLAKNIQYF. DNA of the CDR3: TGTGCCAGCAGCTCGGGAAATGATCAGCTAGCCAAAAACATTCAGTACTTC.

This chain links TRBV28 with TRBJ2-1; 9 positions agree with TRBD2. This CDR3 comprises 17 residues. Trimming took 5 bases from V and 7 from J; bases not matched to a gene: 15. Per the germline V gene, CDR1 is MDHEN and CDR2 is SYDVKM. The chain's CDR3 is CASSNPSAGGYLNEQFF. In DNA, the CDR3 is TGTGCCAGCAGTAATCCGTCGGCGGGGGGGTATCTGAATGAGCAGTTCTTC. The full variable domain, with the rest looked up from reference TRBV28 and TRBJ2-1, is DVKVTQSSRYLVKRTGEKVFLECVQDMDHENMFWYRQDPGLGLRLIYFSYDVKMKEKGDIPEGYSVSREKKERFSLILESASTNQTSMYLCASSNPSAGGYLNEQFFGPGTRLTVL.

The genes are TRBV9 and TRBJ1-3; D not resolved. The CDR3 has 13 residues. The germline gives CDR1 SGDLS, CDR2 YYNGEE. Between the trimmed V and J ends, which lost 3 bases and 7 bases, there was a span of 11 bases. The CDR3 DNA is TGTGCCAGCAGCGGAGGAGTCCTGAACACCATATATTTT. This codes for CASSGGVLNTIYF.

The DNA of the CDR3 is TGTGCCAGCAGCGTAGTGTCGGGAGAAGCTTTCTTT. Its translation: CASSVVSGEAFF. The V gene is TRBV9, the J gene TRBJ1-1; D unclear. V lost 0 bases and J lost 8, with 8 bases in between. Germline lookup yields CDR1 SGDLS and CDR2 YYNGEE. The CDR3 totals 12 residues. Full variable domain (missing parts from reference TRBV9 and TRBJ1-1): DSGVTQTPKHLITATGQRVTLRCSPRSGDLSVYWYQQSLDQGLQFLIQYYNGEERAKGNILERFSAQQFPDLHSELNLSSLELGDSALYFCASSVVSGEAFFGQGTRLTVV.

The V call is TRBV9, the J call TRBJ1-3, with D unclear. The V end was cut by 4 bases, the J end by 0 bases, with 8 bases between. CDR1 SGDLS and CDR2 YYNGEE come from the germline V gene. The length of the CDR3 is 14 residues. The CDR3 region is CASSLHLSGNTIYF. For the CDR3, the DNA is TGTGCCAGCAGCTTACACCTCTCTGGAAACACCATATATTTT.

The rearrangement links TRBV30 to TRBJ2-1, with TRBD2 identical over 10 bases. Trimming removed 0 bases from V and 6 bases from J; junction bases left unmatched: 5. Germline assignment: CDR1 GTSNPN and CDR2 SVGIG (reference sequence). CDR3 size: 15 residues. The CDR3 spells CAWSVGLAGANEQFF. As DNA, the CDR3 is TGTGCCTGGAGTGTTGGGCTAGCGGGGGCCAATGAGCAGTTCTTC.

This sequence joins TRBV2 and TRBJ2-6; D gene ambiguous. The V end was cut by 3 bases, the J end by 4 bases, with 7 bases between. Germline V gene data show CDR1 as SNHLY and CDR2 as FYNNEI. The CDR3 contains 14 residues. CDR3 region: CASSDSSGANVLTF. CDR3 in DNA: TGTGCCAGCAGTGACAGTTCCGGGGCCAACGTCCTGACTTTC.

The chain is built from TRBV5-1 and TRBJ1-4; 7 bases align to TRBD1. The germline V gene has CDR1 SGHRS and CDR2 YFSETQ. CDR3 length equals 16 residues. V dropped 3 bases and J dropped 4; count of bases not matched to a gene: 9. The CDR3 reads CASSWDGGQVNEKLFF. CDR3 bases: TGCGCCAGCAGCTGGGACGGAGGACAGGTTAATGAAAAACTGTTTTTT.

A word on this clone: The junction departs from the called germline gene at one end, perhaps through a read error. The chain uses TRBV29-1 and TRBJ2-1; D may be TRBD2 (7 bases). The CDR3 length is 17 residues. The germline gives CDR1 SQVTM, CDR2 ANQGSEA. CDR3 bases: TGCAGCGTTGAAGATCGCCTAGGGGAGGGGGGCGTAGGGAGCGGGCTCTTC. This codes for CSVEDRLGEGGVGSGLF.

The J gene is TRBJ2-4, the V gene TRBV7-2; 8 bases match TRBD2. The length of the CDR3 is 15 residues. Germline loops: CDR1 SGHTA, CDR2 FQGNSA. The V segment lost 5 bases and the J segment 4 bases; nucleotides outside the gene matches: 7. The CDR3 loop is CASSLPGGGKNIQYF. Here the CDR3 DNA reads TGTGCCAGCAGCCTCCCCGGGGGGGGTAAAAACATTCAGTACTTC.

The rearrangement joins TRBV15 to TRBJ2-1; 9 nucleotides agree with TRBD1. Germline loops: CDR1 LNHNV, CDR2 YYDKDF (reference sequence). This CDR3 comprises 14 residues. Trimming took 8 bases from V and 0 from J; bases not matched to a gene: 2. CDR3 amino acids: CATQTGGSYNEQFF. Here the CDR3 DNA reads TGTGCCACCCAGACAGGGGGCTCCTACAATGAGCAGTTCTTC.

This CDR3 reads CASSNPQKTGHSGNTIYF. DNA of the CDR3: TGTGCCAGCAGCAACCCTCAGAAGACAGGCCACTCTGGAAACACCATATATTTT. The chain uses TRBV21-1 and TRBJ1-3; the table calls TRBD1, which could not be checked here. TRBV21-1 is a known pseudogene. The CDR3 is made up of 18 amino acids.

The rearrangement joins TRBV28 to TRBJ1-4, with D possibly being TRBD1 (6 bases). Trimming pared 3 bases from V and 4 bases from J, leaving 21 bases between. Germline V gene sequence: CDR1 MDHEN, CDR2 SYDVKM. CDR3 length equals 18 residues. CDR3 nucleotide sequence: TGTGCCAGCAGTTTCCCCCATCCCGGGGCAGGGGATAATGAAAAACTGTTTTTT. Its translation is CASSFPHPGAGDNEKLFF.

CDR3 residues: CASSLPWGENNNEQFF. CDR3 coding DNA: TGTGCCAGCAGCCTTCCCTGGGGGGAAAATAACAATGAGCAGTTCTTC. The J gene is TRBJ2-1, the V gene TRBV4-2; possibly TRBD2 for D (6 bases). Trimming took 4 bases from V and 5 from J, leaving 18 bases between them. Germline assignment: CDR1 LGHNA and CDR2 YNFKEQ. This CDR3 spans 16 amino acids.

This sequence joins TRBV6-5 and TRBJ1-2, with D possibly TRBD1 on 5 matching bases. In germline, CDR1 is MNHEY, CDR2 SVGAGI. V was cut by 0 bases and J by 2 bases, with 10 bases left in between. This CDR3 has 15 residues. The CDR3 region has the DNA TGTGCCAGCAGTTACTCGTTACAGGACAACTATGGCTACACCTTC. It yields the protein CASSYSLQDNYGYTF.

This chain uses TRBV10-2 with TRBJ1-2; D is ambiguous. Trimming took off 3 bases at V and 0 bases at J, with 17 bases between the two ends. In germline, CDR1 is WSHSY, CDR2 SAAADI. The CDR3 is made up of 17 amino acids. The CDR3 loop is CASSDLRGTASNYGYTF. For the CDR3, the DNA is TGCGCCAGCAGTGACCTTCGGGGTACAGCGTCTAACTATGGCTACACCTTC.

The chain joins TRBV5-6 to TRBJ2-1, with 7 positions matching TRBD2. This CDR3 is built from 15 residues. Unmatched junction bases numbered 2, after V lost 0 bases and J lost 2 bases. Germline lookup yields CDR1 SGHDT and CDR2 YYEEEE. The CDR3 loop is CASSLGGGPYNEQFF. CDR3 coding DNA: TGTGCCAGCAGCTTGGGCGGGGGTCCCTACAATGAGCAGTTCTTC.

CDR3 nucleotides: TGTGCCAGCAGCTTGGACATGAACACTGAAGCTTTCTTT. Its protein is CASSLDMNTEAFF. The rearrangement links TRBV5-4 to TRBJ1-1; D unresolved. Looked up from germline, CDR1 is SGHNT and CDR2 is YYREEE (reference sequence). V was clipped by 0 bases and J by 0 bases, with 3 bases between them. The CDR3 contains 13 residues.

The rearrangement joins TRBV29-1 to TRBJ1-1, with a tentative D call TRBD1 (6 bases). CDR3 length: 13 residues. Germline CDR1 reads SQVTM; CDR2 reads ANQGSEA. V was clipped by 8 bases and J by 0 bases, with 13 bases between them. The CDR3 loop is CSSSGTLNTEAFF. In DNA, the CDR3 is TGCAGCTCATCCGGGACATTGAACACTGAAGCTTTCTTT.

The rearrangement links TRBV21-1 to TRBJ1-2; the table's TRBD1 call for D was not verified on the DNA. TRBV21-1 has pseudogene status. This CDR3 spans 16 amino acids. The CDR3: CASSNSYRGDNYGYTF. CDR3 nucleotides: TGTGCCAGCAGCAACAGTTACAGGGGCGATAACTATGGCTACACCTTC.

In nucleotides, the CDR3 is TGTGCCAGCAGCTCATCCGGGACAGGGGGCAATCAGCCCCAGCATTTT. It yields the protein CASSSSGTGGNQPQHF. This sequence joins TRBV7-9 and TRBJ1-5; 10 bases fit TRBD1. Germline-derived CDR1 and CDR2 are SEHNR and FQNEAQ (reference sequence). The J segment lost 2 bases and the V segment lost 4 bases, leaving 5 bases of the junction unmatched. The CDR3 extends over 16 amino acids.

This rearrangement joins TRBV30 to TRBJ1-5, with D maybe TRBD1 (5 bases). Germline loops: CDR1 GTSNPN, CDR2 SVGIG (reference sequence). V was pared by 2 bases and J by 4 bases, with 15 bases between. The CDR3 is 15 residues long. This chain's CDR3 is CAWSFQGRGNQPQHF. CDR3 sequence (DNA): TGTGCCTGGAGTTTCCAAGGACGGGGGAATCAGCCCCAGCATTTT.

The V call is TRBV5-4, the J call TRBJ2-5, with D possibly being TRBD1 (5 bases). The V end was cut by 4 bases, the J end by 5 bases, with 15 bases between. From germline, CDR1 is SGHNT and CDR2 YYREEE (reference sequence). The CDR3 runs to 14 residues. This CDR3 reads CASSPWQGEETQYF. The CDR3 nucleotides read TGTGCCAGCAGCCCGTGGCAGGGCGAGGAGACCCAGTACTTC. Full variable domain (missing parts from reference TRBV5-4 and TRBJ2-5): ETGVTQSPTHLIKTRGQQVTLRCSSQSGHNTVSWYQQALGQGPQFIFQYYREEENGRGNFPPRFSGLQFPNYSSELNVNALELDDSALYLCASSPWQGEETQYFGPGTRLLVL.

This clone was detected a few times. The V call is TRBV7-9, the J call TRBJ1-1, with D tentatively TRBD1 (5 bases). CDR1 is SEHNR and CDR2 is FQNEAQ in the germline V gene (reference sequence). V lost 7 bases to trimming and J lost 3 bases, with 18 bases between them. This CDR3 comprises 15 residues. The CDR3 region has the DNA TGTGCCAGCACCTTGGGTCCAGGGAGGGACACTGAAGCTTTCTTT. Its protein product is CASTLGPGRDTEAFF.

This chain connects TRBV7-2 to TRBJ2-2; D may be TRBD1 (7 bases). The CDR3 has 15 residues. Deletions cut 5 bases from V and 4 bases from J, with 14 bases between. Germline-derived CDR1 and CDR2 are SGHTA and FQGNSA. The CDR3 sequence is CASSQGGRATGELFF. The CDR3 nucleotides read TGTGCCAGCAGCCAGGGGGGAAGGGCCACCGGGGAGCTGTTTTTT.

The chain is built from TRBV5-6 and TRBJ2-7; tentative D call: TRBD1 (6 bases). Per the germline V gene, CDR1 is SGHDT and CDR2 is YYEEEE. This CDR3 comprises 13 residues. V gave up 5 bases and J gave up 2 bases, with 11 bases separating them. The chain's CDR3 is CASSLSGAYEQYF. The CDR3 DNA reads TGTGCCAGCAGTTTGTCAGGGGCCTACGAGCAGTACTTC.

The rearrangement joins TRBV11-1 to TRBJ2-2; TRBD2 is a possible D gene (6 bases). Between the trimmed V and J ends, which lost 5 bases and 5 bases, there was a span of 15 bases. The V gene's germline CDR1 is SGHAT and CDR2 FQDESV (reference sequence). The CDR3 contains 15 residues. The CDR3 bases are TGTGCCAGCAGCCGGTGGAGGGACGGAACCGGGGAGCTGTTTTTT. It yields the protein CASSRWRDGTGELFF.